The present T cell receptor (beta chain) was sequenced within a study of cytomegalovirus exposure and HLA in healthy donors (dated by TCRdb to between 2016 and 2019). For context, the study as a whole: According to an earlier analysis of 587 of the donors, 150 million to 200 million T cells yielded 90 million to 130 million unique TCR beta sequences and about 300 Gb of sequence data. Besides the first cohort of roughly 660 subjects, a separate validation cohort made up of roughly 120 different subjects was used. To predict cytomegalovirus infection status, the study combined high-throughput TCR immunosequencing, statistical association of individual TCRs with disease status, and machine learning. Among several hundred genotyped donors of the cohort, an average of around 220,000 unique TCR beta nucleotide sequences was sequenced per donor, of which approximately 19% were non-productive. The later analysis used no new phenotypic data to find candidate immune exposures, relying instead on TCR beta sequences and their occurrence across donors. Donor age, sex, ethnicity and CMV serostatus were compiled alongside the repertoire data. The aim of the study was to test whether cataloging public T cell receptors could identify signatures of past pathogen exposure. To decide whether each TCR beta V gene segment behaved as functional or pseudogenic, an earlier analysis of approximately 590 of the donors relied on high-throughput TCR beta sequencing. A later genetic analysis used genome-wide SNP genotypes for about 55% of the 666 donors, treating that subset as a discovery cohort. A later analysis re-analyzed previously published TCR beta repertoires from 500 to 700 donors and added high-resolution HLA genotyping to study TCR occurrence patterns. Typing coverage differed by locus: A, B, C, DRB1 and DQB1 were typed in about 620-630 donors, DQA1 in 522, DPA1 in 600 to 610, and DPB1 in roughly 450. Every repertoire in the discovery cohort had been generated on one and the same sequencing platform. A few DR-DQ haplotypes were treated as single units for association and clustering because of strong linkage in the cohort. HLA typing included class I and class II loci at four-digit resolution. About 280 gigabases of sequencing data and around 80 million unique TCR sequences made up an early release that covered approximately 620 HLA-typed donors. Of the approximately 400 genotyped donors, roughly 85% fell in the genetic ancestry cluster associated with self-reported Caucasian donors. Using immunosequencing, the study profiled T cell repertoires from 666 subjects and related those repertoires to cytomegalovirus serostatus. The study at large found these results: Three of the identified cytomegalovirus-associated TCR beta chains were confirmed in vitro to be specific for cytomegalovirus antigens. In a later genetic analysis, fewer N-insertions in productive TCRs were reported among donors in an Asian-associated ancestry cluster than the approximately 710-donor mean. A later analysis reported that several top co-occurrence clusters appeared linked to parvovirus B19, influenza, CMV and Epstein-Barr virus. Most TCR sequences were seen in very few donors, while some public TCRs were found in many individuals. Broadly in line with IMGT annotations, most TCR beta V segments showed up in productive rearrangements about 90% or about 30% of the time in an earlier analysis of 587 of the donors. Because counts were too low, more than 15 rarely observed V segments, including chromosome 9 orphons, were excluded from the earlier analysis of some 590 of the donors. Cytomegalovirus status was reported to be diagnosed by the classifier with high specificity and sensitivity in both the original and validation cohorts. A further reported finding was that TCR beta sequences accurately predicted the HLA-A and HLA-B alleles for most subjects in the first cohort. Immune exposure information for the cohort was limited to CMV serostatus. The authors suggested that the approach could potentially be extended to other disease states and immunological phenotypes. In a later genetic analysis, a missense DCLRE1C variant was associated with V-gene and J-gene trimming of TCR beta chains, and the association was replicated in an independent cohort. This cohort had only TCR beta chains sequenced, and the lack of alpha or paired-chain data limited which features could be detected. In a later analysis, TCR association rates were found to vary across HLA loci, with the most associated TCRs seen for DRB1 alleles and the fewest for HLA-C alleles. HLA typing was unavailable for some donors at each locus, so association tests used only the typed subset. The study gave a list of about 150 TCR beta chains associated with cytomegalovirus. In a later analysis, HLA-associated TCR beta chains were found to be more clonally expanded and to have lower generation probabilities than equally common non-associated chains. Some IMGT-functional V segments, including TRBV6-2 and TRBV6-3, could not be told apart with the 87-base-pair reads, so those segments were excluded. A cluster of highly shared sequence variants was judged likely to be a technical artifact of the sequencing pipeline. According to a later analysis, most CMV-associated TCR beta chains appeared to be HLA-restricted, and the HLA associations seemed to be driven largely by CMV exposure. Linkage disequilibrium might explain the correlated functional status among segregating V segments, but an unknown experimental factor could not be ruled out. The presence/absence analyses assumed that sequencing depth was roughly uniform across donors, and that assumption may not be true. In a later analysis, around 15,000 TCR beta sequences were associated with specific HLA alleles at a false discovery rate of 0.05. Strong co-occurrence of HLA alleles, especially DR and DQ, made assigning TCR associations to individual alleles difficult.

A remark on this clone: The target of this receptor is not known. It has no much larger one-base neighbor in the sample; base qualities were not kept.

V is trimmed back by 6 bases and J by 0 bases, and the junction contains 6 bases that no gene match accounts for. From the cysteine through the phenylalanine, the CDR3 covers 16 amino acids. Solely the CDR3 DNA is kept, with 48 bases framed from the first base. The germline V gene supplies CDR1 MDHEN and CDR2 SYDVKM. The cohort comprised fewer than 750 healthy bone marrow donors. All cohort members were sampled while nominally healthy, although unrecorded immune exposures were likely present. The donor was CMV seropositive and was included in the group of 250 to 350 seropositive cohort members. Every donor gave a peripheral blood sample, and the peripheral blood mononuclear cells from that sample were used for TCR beta sequencing. The Qiagen DNeasy Blood Extraction Kit was used to extract genomic DNA from the blood cell samples. Libraries were made using the immunoSEQ multiplex PCR assay. For the multiplex PCR, a mixture combining 60 forward primers for TCR Vbeta segments and 13 reverse primers for TCR Jbeta segments was used. The CDR3 region of rearranged TCR beta genes was amplified from genomic DNA by a multiplex PCR assay. The amplified TCR beta libraries were sequenced on the Illumina HiSeq System as 87-base-pair reads. In the source study's methods: A later analysis tallied roughly 76 million unique TCR beta chains across the 666 repertoires, and some 10 million of those chains were shared by two or more donors. Raw reads were error-corrected and collapsed into unique sequences with a nearest-neighbor algorithm that merged closely related sequences to remove PCR and sequencing errors. CDR3 sequences were aligned to IMGT reference sequences to assign V, D and J gene segments. For a sequence to be retained, at least a six-nucleotide match to both a V gene segment and a J gene segment was required. A rearrangement was called productive if the CDR3 had no stop codons and remained in frame with V and J, and every other rearrangement was called non-productive. CDR3 was defined according to IMGT convention as the region running from the second conserved V-encoded cysteine to the conserved J-encoded phenylalanine. Sequences without an unambiguous match to a single V gene segment were excluded from the earlier analysis of almost 600 of the donors. An earlier analysis of about 600 of the donors called V segments functional above 56.7% productive rearrangements and segregating when the between-donor standard deviation exceeded 5%. A statistical classification framework was built for diagnosing cytomegalovirus status from the catalog of TCR beta chain sequences. V and J gene assignment, in a later analysis, came from comparing TCR nucleotide sequences with IMGT/GENE-DB human TR gene sequences. Using the TCRdist pipeline, a later analysis assigned CDR3 sequences along with most-parsimonious VDJ recombination scenarios. In a later analysis, each TCR beta chain was defined by its CDR3 amino acid sequence together with its V-gene family, and reads without a unique V-gene family were excluded. A later analysis removed 600 or so highly shared, low-generation-probability nucleotide sequences to deal with suspected cross-contamination and a sequencing artifact. For each public chain, a later analysis derived a clonal expansion index from normalized ranks of inferred template counts within each repertoire. In a later analysis, generation probabilities were computed with a VDJ recombination model fitted to out-of-frame rearrangements, and the resulting probabilities were checked against IGoR. A later analysis scored TCR-TCR, TCR-HLA and TCR-CMV co-occurrence with hypergeometric tests, applying a repertoire-size bias correction to TCR pairs. False discovery rates were estimated in a later analysis by permuting HLA or CMV assignments 20 times. In a later analysis, co-occurring TCRs were grouped with DBSCAN, and TCRdist sequence similarity was added when clustering was performed within HLA-allele-positive subsets. For co-occurrence clustering, repertoires with fewer than 30,000 or more than 120,000 public chains were excluded, along with 5 or 6 repertoires with anomalous nucleotide sharing. Drawn from immuneACCESS, this table holds only the in-frame rearrangements with V and J called that TCRdb kept. Clones are partly lost; checked studies trace under half to an unresolved V gene and leave the rest unexplained. V and J calls and clone size are copied from that table; D and trimming were computed from the DNA. In all, the sample holds roughly 120,000 clones, and about 80% of those were seen once. Of the sample, about 5% falls within the top ten clones.

Material for sequencing was PBMCs. The sequence was collected from a man between 45 and 60 years old in good health and CMV-seropositive. The V and J genes are TRBV28 and TRBJ2-7, with 12 middle bases fitting TRBD2. The DNA sequence is as follows: TGTGCCAGCAGCTTTCCGACTAGCGGGGGCTCCTACGAGCAGTACTTC. Translated, it reads CASSFPTSGGSYEQYF.